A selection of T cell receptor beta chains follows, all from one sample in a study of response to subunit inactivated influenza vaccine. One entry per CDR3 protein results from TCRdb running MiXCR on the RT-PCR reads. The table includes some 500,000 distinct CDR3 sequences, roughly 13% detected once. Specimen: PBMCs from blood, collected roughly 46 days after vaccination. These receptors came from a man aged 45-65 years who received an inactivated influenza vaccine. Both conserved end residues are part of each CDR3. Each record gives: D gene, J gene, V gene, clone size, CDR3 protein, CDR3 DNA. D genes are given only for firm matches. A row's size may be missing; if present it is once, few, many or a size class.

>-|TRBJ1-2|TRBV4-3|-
CASSQDVGGALGYTF
TGCGCCAGCAGCCAAGATGTAGGGGGGGCGCTTGGCTACACCTTC
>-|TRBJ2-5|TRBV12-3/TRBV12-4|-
CASSLGSGVETQYF
TGTGCCAGCAGTTTAGGGTCGGGGGTGGAGACCCAGTACTTC
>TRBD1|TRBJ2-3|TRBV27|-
CASSLSTGPSTDTQYF
TGTGCCAGCAGTTTATCGACAGGGCCTAGCACAGATACGCAGTATTTT
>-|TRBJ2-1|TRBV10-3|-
CASGDSNNEQFF
TGTGCCAGCGGGGACTCGAACAATGAGCAGTTCTTC
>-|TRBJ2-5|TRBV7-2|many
CASSLASWFGGETQYF
TGTGCCAGCAGCTTAGCGAGTTGGTTCGGGGGAGAGACCCAGTACTTC
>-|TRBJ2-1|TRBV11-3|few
CASSFSAGRDHEQFF
TGTGCCAGCAGCTTCAGTGCGGGGCGCGACCATGAGCAGTTCTTC
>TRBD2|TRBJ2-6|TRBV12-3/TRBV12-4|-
CASKAGGLSGANVLTF
TGTGCCAGTAAGGCGGGGGGGCTTTCTGGGGCCAACGTCCTGACTTTC
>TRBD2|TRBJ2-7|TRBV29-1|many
CSVESGTDLYEQYF
TGCAGCGTTGAAAGCGGGACCGACCTCTACGAGCAGTACTTC
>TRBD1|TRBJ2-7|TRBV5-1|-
CASSWTGNEQYF
TGCGCCAGCAGCTGGACAGGGAACGAGCAGTACTTC
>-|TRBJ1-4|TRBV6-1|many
CASRNQPASNEKLFF
TGTGCCAGCAGGAACCAGCCAGCCTCTAATGAAAAACTGTTTTTT
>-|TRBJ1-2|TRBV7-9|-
CASSTGTDPDYGYTF
TGTGCCAGCAGCACCGGGACGGACCCCGACTATGGCTACACCTTC
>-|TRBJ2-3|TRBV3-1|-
CASSHNKGTGTDTQYF
TGTGCCAGCAGCCATAACAAGGGGACTGGCACAGATACGCAGTATTTT
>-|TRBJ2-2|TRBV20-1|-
CSANDQDDNTGELFF
TGCAGTGCCAACGACCAAGACGATAACACCGGGGAGCTGTTTTTT
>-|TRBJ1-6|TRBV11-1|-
CASSSPPPVRSDSSPLHF
TGTGCCAGCAGCTCTCCCCCCCCGGTAAGGTCGGACAGCTCACCCCTCCACTTT
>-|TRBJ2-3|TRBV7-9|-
CAGGQTTDTQYF
TGTGCCGGAGGACAGACCACAGATACGCAGTATTTT
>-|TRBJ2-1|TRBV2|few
CASSDLLAVSSYNEQFF
TGTGCCAGCAGTGATCTCCTGGCGGTTAGCTCCTACAATGAGCAGTTCTTC
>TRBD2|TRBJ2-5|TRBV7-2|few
CASSLRAGAQETQYF
TGTGCCAGCAGCCTGAGAGCGGGGGCACAAGAGACCCAGTACTTC
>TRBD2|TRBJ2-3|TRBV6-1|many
CASRLAGSTDTQYF
TGTGCCAGCAGGCTAGCGGGGAGCACAGATACGCAGTATTTT
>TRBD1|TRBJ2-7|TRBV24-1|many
CATSTSRAGGYEQYF
TGTGCCACCAGTACCTCCCGCGCAGGGGGCTACGAGCAGTACTTC
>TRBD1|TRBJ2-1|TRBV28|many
CASSRPSGGAGNEQFF
TGTGCCAGCAGTAGGCCATCAGGGGGCGCGGGAAATGAGCAGTTCTTC
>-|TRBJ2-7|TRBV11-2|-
CASSSAREGRYEQYF
TGTGCCAGCAGCTCCGCGAGAGAGGGGCGATACGAGCAGTACTTC
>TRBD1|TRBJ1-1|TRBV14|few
CASSPVGTGPNTEAFF
TGTGCCAGCAGCCCGGTCGGGACAGGACCGAACACTGAAGCTTTCTTT
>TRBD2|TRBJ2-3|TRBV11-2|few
CASSSASTSREVKDTQYF
TGTGCCAGCAGCTCCGCCTCTACCTCGCGGGAGGTGAAAGATACGCAGTATTTT
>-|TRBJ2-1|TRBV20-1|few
CSAIQGYSYNEQFF
TGCAGTGCTATCCAGGGGTACTCCTACAATGAGCAGTTCTTC
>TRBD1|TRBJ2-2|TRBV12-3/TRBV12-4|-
CASRDSHTGELFF
TGTGCCAGCCGGGACAGTCACACCGGGGAGCTGTTTTTT
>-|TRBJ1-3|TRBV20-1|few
CSARVTAGNTIYF
TGCAGTGCTAGGGTCACAGCAGGAAACACCATATATTTT
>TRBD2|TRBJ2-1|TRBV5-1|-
CASSSSKAGGGYNEQFF
TGCGCCAGCAGCTCCTCCAAAGCGGGAGGGGGGTACAATGAGCAGTTCTTC
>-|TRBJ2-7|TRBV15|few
CATSRPPTYEQYF
TGTGCCACCAGTAGACCCCCAACCTACGAGCAGTACTTC
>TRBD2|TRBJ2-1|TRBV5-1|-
CASSKLSWPGTRGGLYNEQFF
TGCGCCAGCAGTAAACTTTCCTGGCCCGGGACTAGAGGCGGCCTCTACAATGAGCAGTTCTTC
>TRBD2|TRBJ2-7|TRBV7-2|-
CASSLGSGGASYEQYF
TGTGCCAGCAGCCTGGGGAGCGGGGGGGCTTCCTACGAGCAGTACTTC
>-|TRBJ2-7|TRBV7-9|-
CASSLESGPVGQYF
TGTGCCAGCAGCTTAGAGTCGGGACCTGTCGGTCAGTACTTC
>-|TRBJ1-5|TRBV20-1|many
CSARRGNTGLNQPQHF
TGCAGTGCTAGACGGGGGAATACGGGGCTTAATCAGCCCCAGCATTTT
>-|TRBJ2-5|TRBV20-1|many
CSARDSRVARKTQYF
TGCAGTGCTAGAGATTCCCGGGTAGCGAGAAAAACCCAGTACTTC
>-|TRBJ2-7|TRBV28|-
CASVGDGSYEQYF
TGTGCCAGCGTAGGGGACGGATCCTACGAGCAGTACTTC
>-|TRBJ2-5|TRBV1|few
CTSSQESSRGEEETQYF
TGCACCAGCAGCCAAGAATCATCTCGGGGGGAAGAAGAGACCCAGTACTTC
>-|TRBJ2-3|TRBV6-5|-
CASSYTAGVTTDTQYF
TGTGCCAGCAGTTACACTGCAGGGGTGACGACAGATACGCAGTATTTT
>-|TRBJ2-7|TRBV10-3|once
CAIGEGNGQYF
TGTGCCATCGGTGAGGGCAACGGGCAGTACTTC
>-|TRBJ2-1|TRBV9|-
CASSVEEGAYNEQFF
TGTGCCAGCAGCGTAGAAGAAGGGGCTTACAATGAGCAGTTCTTC